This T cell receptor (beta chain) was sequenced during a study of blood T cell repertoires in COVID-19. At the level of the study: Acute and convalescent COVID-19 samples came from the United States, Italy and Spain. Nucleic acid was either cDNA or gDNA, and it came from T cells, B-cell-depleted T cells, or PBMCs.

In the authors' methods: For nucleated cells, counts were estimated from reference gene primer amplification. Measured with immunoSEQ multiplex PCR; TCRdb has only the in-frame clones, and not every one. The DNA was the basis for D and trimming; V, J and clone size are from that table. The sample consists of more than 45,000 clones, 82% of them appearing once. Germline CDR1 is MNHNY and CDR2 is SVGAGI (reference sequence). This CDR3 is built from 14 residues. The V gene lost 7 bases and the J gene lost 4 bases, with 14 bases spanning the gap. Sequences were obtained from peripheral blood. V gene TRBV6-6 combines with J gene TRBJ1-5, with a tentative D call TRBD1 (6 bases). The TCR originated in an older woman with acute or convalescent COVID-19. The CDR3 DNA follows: TGTGCCAGCAACACGGTCAGGGGAAATCAGCCCCAGCATTTT. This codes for CASNTVRGNQPQHF.